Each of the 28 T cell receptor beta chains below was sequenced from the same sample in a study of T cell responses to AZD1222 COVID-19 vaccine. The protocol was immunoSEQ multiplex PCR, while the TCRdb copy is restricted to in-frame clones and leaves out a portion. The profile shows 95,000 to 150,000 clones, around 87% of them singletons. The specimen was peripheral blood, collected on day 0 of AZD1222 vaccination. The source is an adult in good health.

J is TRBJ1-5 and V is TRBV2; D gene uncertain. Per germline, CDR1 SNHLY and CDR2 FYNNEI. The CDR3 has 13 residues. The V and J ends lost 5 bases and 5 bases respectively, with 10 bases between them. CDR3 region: CASSKSPDQPQHF. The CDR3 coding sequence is TGTGCCAGCAGTAAATCCCCGGATCAGCCCCAGCATTTT.

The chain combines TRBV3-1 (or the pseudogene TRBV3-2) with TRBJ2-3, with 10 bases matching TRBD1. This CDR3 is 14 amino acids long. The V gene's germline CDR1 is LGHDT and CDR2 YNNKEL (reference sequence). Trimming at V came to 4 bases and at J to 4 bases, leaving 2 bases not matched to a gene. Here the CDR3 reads CASSPTGGPDTQYF. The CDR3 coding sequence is TGTGCCAGCAGCCCGACAGGGGGCCCAGATACGCAGTATTTT.

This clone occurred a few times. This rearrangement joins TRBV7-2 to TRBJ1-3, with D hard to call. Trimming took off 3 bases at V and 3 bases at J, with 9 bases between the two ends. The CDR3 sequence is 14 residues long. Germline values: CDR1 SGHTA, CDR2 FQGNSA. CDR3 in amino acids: CASSLRSDGNTIYF. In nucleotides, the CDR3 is TGTGCCAGCAGCTTGAGATCGGATGGAAACACCATATATTTT.

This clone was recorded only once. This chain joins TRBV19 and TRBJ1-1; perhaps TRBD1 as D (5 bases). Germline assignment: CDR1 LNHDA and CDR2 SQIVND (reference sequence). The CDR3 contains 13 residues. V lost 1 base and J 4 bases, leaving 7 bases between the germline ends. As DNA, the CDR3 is TGTGCCAGTAGTATAGCAGGGCGCACTGAAGCTTTCTTT. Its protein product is CASSIAGRTEAFF.

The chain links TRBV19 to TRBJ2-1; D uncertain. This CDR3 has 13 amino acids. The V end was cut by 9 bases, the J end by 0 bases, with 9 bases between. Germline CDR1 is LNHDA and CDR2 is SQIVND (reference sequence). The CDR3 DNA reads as TGTGCCAGCGGCGGCTTCTCCTACAATGAGCAGTTCTTC. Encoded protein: CASGGFSYNEQFF.

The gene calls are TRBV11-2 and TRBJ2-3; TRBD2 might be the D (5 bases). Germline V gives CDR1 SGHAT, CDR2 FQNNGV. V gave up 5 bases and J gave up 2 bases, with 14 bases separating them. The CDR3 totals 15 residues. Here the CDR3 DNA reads TGTGCCAGCAGCGCACCGTCGGGGATCACAGATACGCAGTATTTT. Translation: CASSAPSGITDTQYF.

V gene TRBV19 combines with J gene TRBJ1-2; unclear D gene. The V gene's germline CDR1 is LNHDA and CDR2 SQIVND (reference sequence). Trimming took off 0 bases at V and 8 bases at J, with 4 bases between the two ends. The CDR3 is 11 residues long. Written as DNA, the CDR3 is TGTGCCAGTAGTATAGAAGAGGGCTACACCTTC. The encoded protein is CASSIEEGYTF.

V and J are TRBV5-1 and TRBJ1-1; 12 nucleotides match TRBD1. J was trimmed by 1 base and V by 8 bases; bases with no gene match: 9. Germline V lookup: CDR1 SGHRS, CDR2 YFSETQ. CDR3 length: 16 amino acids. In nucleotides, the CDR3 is TGCGCCAGTAGGGACAGGGGGCCTCGGGGGAACACTGAAGCTTTCTTT. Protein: CASRDRGPRGNTEAFF.

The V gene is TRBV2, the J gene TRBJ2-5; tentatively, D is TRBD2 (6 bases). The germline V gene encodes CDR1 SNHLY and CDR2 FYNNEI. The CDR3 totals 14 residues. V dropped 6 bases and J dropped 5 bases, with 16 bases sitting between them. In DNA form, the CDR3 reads TGTGCCAGCAGGACTCCCCGGGGGTCGGAGACCCAGTACTTC. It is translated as CASRTPRGSETQYF.

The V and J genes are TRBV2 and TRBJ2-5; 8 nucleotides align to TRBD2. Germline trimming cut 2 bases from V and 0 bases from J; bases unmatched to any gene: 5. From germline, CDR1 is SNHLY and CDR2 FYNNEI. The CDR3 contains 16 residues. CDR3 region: CASSESSGGDQETQYF. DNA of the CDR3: TGTGCCAGCAGTGAAAGTTCGGGGGGGGACCAAGAGACCCAGTACTTC.

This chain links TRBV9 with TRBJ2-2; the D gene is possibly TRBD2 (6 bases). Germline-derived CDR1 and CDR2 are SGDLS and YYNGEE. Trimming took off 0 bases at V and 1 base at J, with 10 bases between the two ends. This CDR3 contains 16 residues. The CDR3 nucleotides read TGTGCCAGCAGCGTAGGTGTAGCGGTGAACACCGGGGAGCTGTTTTTT. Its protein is CASSVGVAVNTGELFF.

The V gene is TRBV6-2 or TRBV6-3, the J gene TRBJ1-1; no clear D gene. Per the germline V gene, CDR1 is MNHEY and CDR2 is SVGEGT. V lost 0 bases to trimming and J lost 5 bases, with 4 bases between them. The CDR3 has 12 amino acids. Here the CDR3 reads CASSYSRTEAFF. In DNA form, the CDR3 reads TGTGCCAGCAGTTACTCACGGACTGAAGCTTTCTTT.

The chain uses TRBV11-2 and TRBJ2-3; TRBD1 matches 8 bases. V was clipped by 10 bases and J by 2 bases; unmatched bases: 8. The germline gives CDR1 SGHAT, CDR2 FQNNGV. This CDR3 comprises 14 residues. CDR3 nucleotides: TGTGCCACCTCCCGGGACAGGCTCACAGATACGCAGTATTTT. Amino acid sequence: CATSRDRLTDTQYF. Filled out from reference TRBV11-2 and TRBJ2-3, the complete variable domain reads EAGVAQSPRYKIIEKRQSVAFWCNPISGHATLYWYQQILGQGPKLLIQFQNNGVVDDSQLPKDRFSAERLKGVDSTLKIQPAKLEDSAVYLCATSRDRLTDTQYFGPGTRLTVL.

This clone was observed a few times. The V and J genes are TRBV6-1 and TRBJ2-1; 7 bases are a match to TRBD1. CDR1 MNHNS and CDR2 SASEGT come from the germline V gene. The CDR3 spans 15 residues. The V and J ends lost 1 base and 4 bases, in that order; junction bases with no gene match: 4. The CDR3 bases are TGTGCCAGCAGTGAAGGAGCAGGGGGATACAATGAGCAGTTCTTC. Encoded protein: CASSEGAGGYNEQFF.

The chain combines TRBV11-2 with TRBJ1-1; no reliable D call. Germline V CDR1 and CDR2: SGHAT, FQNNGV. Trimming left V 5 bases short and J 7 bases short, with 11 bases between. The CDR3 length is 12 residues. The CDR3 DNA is TGTGCCAGCAGCCTCCCCGGGGTTGAAGCTTTCTTT. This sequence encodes CASSLPGVEAFF.

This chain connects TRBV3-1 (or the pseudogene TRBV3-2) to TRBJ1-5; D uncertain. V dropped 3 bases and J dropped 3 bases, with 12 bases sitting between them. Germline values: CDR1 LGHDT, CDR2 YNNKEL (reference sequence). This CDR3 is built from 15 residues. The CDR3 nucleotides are TGTGCCAGCAGCCACTCCGGGAGGGTCAATCAGCCCCAGCATTTT. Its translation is CASSHSGRVNQPQHF.

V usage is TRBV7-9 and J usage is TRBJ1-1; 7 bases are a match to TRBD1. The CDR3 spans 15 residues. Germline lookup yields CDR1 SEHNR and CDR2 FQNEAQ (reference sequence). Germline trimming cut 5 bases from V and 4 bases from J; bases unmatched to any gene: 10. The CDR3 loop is CASSQTGEVGTEAFF. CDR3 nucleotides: TGTGCCAGCAGCCAAACAGGGGAGGTGGGCACTGAAGCTTTCTTT.

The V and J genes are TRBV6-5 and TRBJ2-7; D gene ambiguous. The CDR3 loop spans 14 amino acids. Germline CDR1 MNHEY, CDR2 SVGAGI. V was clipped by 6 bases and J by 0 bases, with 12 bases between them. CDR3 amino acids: CASSGRTISYEQYF. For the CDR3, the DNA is TGTGCCAGCAGCGGCAGGACCATCTCCTACGAGCAGTACTTC.

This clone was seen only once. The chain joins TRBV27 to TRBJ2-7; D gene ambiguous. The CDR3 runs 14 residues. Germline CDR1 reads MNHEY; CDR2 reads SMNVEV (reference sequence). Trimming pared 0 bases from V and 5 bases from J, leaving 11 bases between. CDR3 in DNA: TGTGCCAGCAGTTTATCTTATACGGTCCACGAGCAGTACTTC. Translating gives CASSLSYTVHEQYF.

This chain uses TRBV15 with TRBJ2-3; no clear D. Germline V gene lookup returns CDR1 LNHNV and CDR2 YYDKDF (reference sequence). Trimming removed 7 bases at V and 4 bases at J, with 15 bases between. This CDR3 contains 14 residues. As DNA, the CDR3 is TGTGCCACCACTCTATCTTACCTCTCAGATACGCAGTATTTT. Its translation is CATTLSYLSDTQYF.

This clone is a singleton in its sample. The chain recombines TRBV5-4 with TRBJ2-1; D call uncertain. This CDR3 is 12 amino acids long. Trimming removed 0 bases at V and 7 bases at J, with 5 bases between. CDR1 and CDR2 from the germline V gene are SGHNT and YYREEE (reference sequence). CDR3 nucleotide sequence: TGTGCCAGCAGCTTGGAGGGAAATGAGCAGTTCTTC. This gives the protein CASSLEGNEQFF. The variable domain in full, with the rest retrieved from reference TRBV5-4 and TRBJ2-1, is ETGVTQSPTHLIKTRGQQVTLRCSSQSGHNTVSWYQQALGQGPQFIFQYYREEENGRGNFPPRFSGLQFPNYSSELNVNALELDDSALYLCASSLEGNEQFFGPGTRLTVL.

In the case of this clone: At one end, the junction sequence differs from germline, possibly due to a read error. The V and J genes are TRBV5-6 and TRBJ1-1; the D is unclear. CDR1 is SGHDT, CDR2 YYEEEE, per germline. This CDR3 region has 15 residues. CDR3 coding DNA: TGTACCAGCAGCCCATACCGGGTCAGTAACACTGAAGCTTTCTTT. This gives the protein CTSSPYRVSNTEAFF.

The DNA for the CDR3 is TGTGCCAGCAGCTTAGACCCCACCGGGGGCGGAGGCTACACCTTC. Translated: CASSLDPTGGGGYTF. This chain links TRBV11-2 with TRBJ1-2, with D possibly TRBD1 on 6 matching bases. Germline V CDR1 and CDR2: SGHAT, FQNNGV. The CDR3 runs to 15 residues. Trimming removed 0 bases at V and 8 bases at J, with 16 bases between.

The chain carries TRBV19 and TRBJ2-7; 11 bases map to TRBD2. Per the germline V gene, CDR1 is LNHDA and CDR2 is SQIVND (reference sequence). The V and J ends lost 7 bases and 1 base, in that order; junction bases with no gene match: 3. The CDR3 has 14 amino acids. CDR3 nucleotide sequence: TGTGCCAGTACCGTAGCGGGGGGGTCCTACGAGCAGTACTTC. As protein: CASTVAGGSYEQYF.

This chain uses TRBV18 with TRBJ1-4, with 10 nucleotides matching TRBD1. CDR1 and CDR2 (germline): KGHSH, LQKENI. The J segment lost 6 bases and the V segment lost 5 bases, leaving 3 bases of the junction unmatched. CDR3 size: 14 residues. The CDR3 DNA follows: TGTGCCAGCTCATCCGGACAGGGGGATGAAAAACTGTTTTTT. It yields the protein CASSSGQGDEKLFF.

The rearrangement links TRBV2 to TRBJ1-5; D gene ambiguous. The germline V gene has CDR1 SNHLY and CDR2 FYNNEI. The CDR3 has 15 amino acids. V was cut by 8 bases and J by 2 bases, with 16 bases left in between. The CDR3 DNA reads TGTGCCAGCGGAGCGAGGGAGTTGGGCAATCAGCCCCAGCATTTT. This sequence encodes CASGARELGNQPQHF.

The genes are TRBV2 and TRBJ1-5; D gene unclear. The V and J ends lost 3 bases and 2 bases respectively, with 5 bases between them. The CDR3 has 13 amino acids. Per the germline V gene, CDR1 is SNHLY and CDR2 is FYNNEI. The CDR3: CASSEEGNQPQHF. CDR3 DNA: TGTGCCAGCAGTGAGGAGGGCAATCAGCCCCAGCATTTT.

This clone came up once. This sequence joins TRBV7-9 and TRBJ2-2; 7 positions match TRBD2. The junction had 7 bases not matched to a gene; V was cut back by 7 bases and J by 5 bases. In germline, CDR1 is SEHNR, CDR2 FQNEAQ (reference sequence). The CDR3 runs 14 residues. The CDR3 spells CASTGEGATGELFF. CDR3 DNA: TGTGCCAGCACCGGGGAGGGAGCGACCGGGGAGCTGTTTTTT.